Listed here are 32 T cell receptor beta chains from one sample, sequenced in a study of blood T cell repertoires in COVID-19. Profiling relied on immunoSEQ multiplex PCR, and the TCRdb table lists in-frame clones only, not all of them. In the table there are around 700,000 clones, about 90% of which are singletons. The sequenced sample consisted of peripheral blood. The receptors were sampled from a woman aged 18-29 years with acute or convalescent COVID-19.

The J gene is TRBJ1-6, the V gene TRBV9, with D maybe TRBD1 (5 bases). CDR3 length equals 13 residues. V was pared by 1 base and J by 7 bases, with 6 bases between. The V gene's germline CDR1 is SGDLS and CDR2 YYNGEE. In DNA, the CDR3 is TGTGCCAGCAGCGTAAAGGGGAATTCACCCCTCCACTTT. Protein product: CASSVKGNSPLHF.

V usage is TRBV5-4 and J usage is TRBJ2-7; perhaps TRBD2 as D (5 bases). Trimming left V 0 bases short and J 6 bases short, with 13 bases between. Germline CDR1 is SGHNT and CDR2 is YYREEE (reference sequence). The length of the CDR3 is 14 residues. CDR3 amino acids: CASSLARGAREQYF. The CDR3 coding sequence is TGTGCCAGCAGCTTGGCCCGGGGAGCCCGCGAGCAGTACTTC.

The chain recombines TRBV2 with TRBJ1-2; 7 bases are shared with TRBD1. The trim removed 8 bases at V and 1 base at J, leaving 13 bases unmatched. The CDR3 has 16 amino acids. The germline V gene has CDR1 SNHLY and CDR2 FYNNEI. The DNA of the CDR3 is TGTGCCAGCTCACTGGTCTCGACAGGGAGTAACTATGGCTACACCTTC. Translating it yields CASSLVSTGSNYGYTF. The full variable domain, in which reference TRBV2 and TRBJ1-2 provide the parts outside the CDR3, is EPEVTQTPSHQVTQMGQEVILRCVPISNHLYFYWYRQILGQKVEFLVSFYNNEISEKSEIFDDQFSVERPDGSNFTLKIRSTKLEDSAMYFCASSLVSTGSNYGYTFGSGTRLTVV.

The chain employs TRBV4-2 and TRBJ1-2; TRBD1 matches 11 bases. The CDR3 is made up of 18 amino acids. The trim removed 0 bases at V and 2 bases at J, leaving 8 bases unmatched. CDR1 and CDR2 from the germline V gene are LGHNA and YNFKEQ. The CDR3 loop is CASSQDGQGARRNYGYTF. CDR3 coding DNA: TGTGCCAGCAGCCAAGATGGACAGGGGGCGCGAAGGAACTATGGCTACACCTTC.

Concerning this clone: The sample holds other DNA sequences that translate to the same CDR3. This chain uses TRBV7-2 with TRBJ1-5, with 7 bases that match TRBD1. The ends lost 3 bases at V and 1 base at J; junction bases unmatched: 3. The germline V gene has CDR1 SGHTA and CDR2 FQGNSA. This CDR3 region has 15 residues. The CDR3 sequence: CASSFTGASNQPQHF. The CDR3 DNA reads as TGTGCCAGCAGCTTCACAGGGGCAAGCAATCAGCCCCAGCATTTT. Variable domain in full (rest from reference TRBV7-2 and TRBJ1-5): GAGVSQSPSNKVTEKGKDVELRCDPISGHTALYWYRQSLGQGLEFLIYFQGNSAPDKSGLPSDRFSAERTGGSVSTLTIQRTQQEDSAVYLCASSFTGASNQPQHFGDGTRLSIL.

The V call is TRBV7-2, the J call TRBJ1-5; D is unresolved. V lost 1 base, J lost 2 bases, and 9 bases lay in between. This CDR3 spans 15 amino acids. Germline values: CDR1 SGHTA, CDR2 FQGNSA. The chain's CDR3 is CASSLVGVGNQPQHF. The CDR3 coding sequence is TGTGCCAGCAGCTTAGTCGGGGTTGGCAATCAGCCCCAGCATTTT.

The rearrangement joins TRBV12-5 to TRBJ1-1, with D possibly being TRBD1 (5 bases). CDR1 LGHNT and CDR2 FRNRAP come from the germline V gene. This CDR3 region has 18 residues. The V and J ends lost 2 bases and 6 bases respectively, with 25 bases between them. CDR3 residues: CASGLPIRDYDFGAEAFF. The CDR3 DNA follows: TGTGCTAGTGGTTTGCCGATCCGGGACTACGACTTTGGTGCTGAAGCTTTCTTT.

The rearrangement links TRBV7-9 to TRBJ2-5; the match to TRBD1 covers 9 bases. Per germline, CDR1 SEHNR and CDR2 FQNEAQ (reference sequence). J gave up 0 bases and V 8 bases, and 16 bases lay outside the gene matches. The CDR3 loop spans 18 amino acids. The CDR3: CASSRDRVSRGYQETQYF. The CDR3 bases are TGTGCCAGCTCCCGGGACAGGGTCAGTCGGGGGTACCAAGAGACCCAGTACTTC. Full variable domain (outside the CDR3, taken from reference TRBV7-9 and TRBJ2-5): DTGVSQNPRHKITKRGQNVTFRCDPISEHNRLYWYRQTLGQGPEFLTYFQNEAQLEKSRLLSDRFSAERPKGSFSTLEIQRTEQGDSAMYLCASSRDRVSRGYQETQYFGPGTRLLVL.

The chain combines TRBV20-1 with TRBJ2-7, with D possibly TRBD2 on 6 matching bases. Germline CDR1 is DFQATT and CDR2 is SNEGSKA (reference sequence). The CDR3 spans 13 residues. V was trimmed by 3 bases and J by 0 bases, leaving 9 bases between them. Here the CDR3 reads CSASRRDSYEQYF. CDR3 nucleotides: TGCAGTGCTAGTCGGCGGGACTCCTACGAGCAGTACTTC.

V usage is TRBV7-2 and J usage is TRBJ2-3; TRBD2 agrees at 12 bases. Germline V lookup: CDR1 SGHTA, CDR2 FQGNSA. The CDR3 extends over 16 amino acids. V dropped 5 bases and J dropped 6; count of bases not matched to a gene: 9. The CDR3 sequence is CASSPRLAGAGDTQYF. The CDR3 nucleotides are TGTGCCAGCAGCCCCCGACTAGCGGGGGCGGGGGATACGCAGTATTTT.

This clone was counted once. The chain combines TRBV29-1 with TRBJ1-1, with TRBD1 as a possible D gene (5 bases). The germline V and J ends were trimmed by 0 bases and 2 bases, with 13 bases remaining between them. The CDR3 is 15 amino acids. From germline, CDR1 is SQVTM and CDR2 ANQGSEA. The CDR3 loop is CSVEDRRGTNTEAFF. CDR3 sequence (DNA): TGCAGCGTTGAAGATCGTCGGGGGACTAACACTGAAGCTTTCTTT.

The chain employs TRBV7-9 and TRBJ2-7, with D maybe TRBD2 (5 bases). The length of the CDR3 is 12 residues. Trimming removed 3 bases from V and 7 bases from J, with 10 bases in between. From germline, CDR1 is SEHNR and CDR2 FQNEAQ (reference sequence). The CDR3 spells CASSFTGWEQYF. The CDR3 DNA is TGTGCCAGCAGCTTTACGGGGTGGGAGCAGTACTTC.

Comment on this clone: The same CDR3 also results from other DNA sequences found in this sample. The chain links TRBV7-2 to TRBJ1-5, with a tentative D call TRBD1 (6 bases). The V gene lost 5 bases and the J gene lost 4 bases, with 12 bases spanning the gap. Germline V lookup: CDR1 SGHTA, CDR2 FQGNSA. The CDR3 sequence is 14 residues long. The CDR3 spells CASSLRTGNQPQHF. CDR3 bases: TGTGCCAGCAGCCTAAGAACAGGGAATCAGCCCCAGCATTTT.

This chain links TRBV5-1 with TRBJ1-2, with TRBD1 matching 8 bases. CDR3 length: 15 amino acids. Germline values: CDR1 SGHRS, CDR2 YFSETQ. The J segment lost 0 bases and the V segment lost 2 bases, leaving 3 bases of the junction unmatched. As DNA, the CDR3 is TGCGCCAGCAGCTTAACAGGGGGGACTAACTATGGCTACACCTTC. Its protein is CASSLTGGTNYGYTF. Full variable domain (remainder filled in from reference TRBV5-1 and TRBJ1-2): KAGVTQTPRYLIKTRGQQVTLSCSPISGHRSVSWYQQTPGQGLQFLFEYFSETQRNKGNFPGRFSGRQFSNSRSEMNVSTLELGDSALYLCASSLTGGTNYGYTFGSGTRLTVV.

V and J are TRBV19 and TRBJ1-1; D is perhaps TRBD1 (5 bases). Trimming shortened V by 1 base and J by 6 bases, and 9 bases separated the two germline ends. CDR1 is LNHDA and CDR2 is SQIVND in the germline V gene (reference sequence). The CDR3 has 13 amino acids. CDR3 residues: CASSIAGYSEAFF. In nucleotides, the CDR3 is TGTGCCAGTAGTATAGCAGGGTACTCTGAAGCTTTCTTT.

The chain links TRBV13 to TRBJ2-3, with 8 bases that match TRBD2. Germline V gene sequence: CDR1 PRHDT, CDR2 FYEKMQ (reference sequence). The CDR3 spans 18 residues. The V and J ends lost 4 bases and 0 bases, in that order; junction bases with no gene match: 12. The CDR3: CASSSLHYSGESTDTQYF. In DNA, the CDR3 is TGTGCCAGCAGCTCACTCCACTATAGCGGGGAGAGCACAGATACGCAGTATTTT.

As to this clone: Other DNA variants within this sample encode the same CDR3. V usage is TRBV10-3 and J usage is TRBJ1-5; D gene unclear. Trimming cost V 2 bases and J 0 bases, with 5 bases left between them. Germline lookup yields CDR1 ENHRY and CDR2 SYGVKD. The CDR3 runs 14 residues. CDR3 sequence reads: CAISERGSNQPQHF. CDR3 sequence (DNA): TGTGCCATCAGTGAGCGGGGTAGCAATCAGCCCCAGCATTTT.

The chain uses TRBV5-6 and TRBJ1-2, with unresolved D. This CDR3 comprises 13 residues. V lost 0 bases, J lost 4 bases, and 7 bases lay in between. The germline V gene has CDR1 SGHDT and CDR2 YYEEEE. This chain's CDR3 is CASSLGSGYGYTF. The CDR3 region has the DNA TGTGCCAGCAGCTTGGGGTCGGGCTATGGCTACACCTTC.

J is TRBJ1-1 and V is TRBV19, with TRBD1 as a possible D gene (6 bases). This CDR3 contains 16 residues. Between the trimmed V and J ends, which lost 5 bases and 9 bases, there was a span of 25 bases. Germline values: CDR1 LNHDA, CDR2 SQIVND (reference sequence). The DNA for the CDR3 is TGTGCCAGTAGTGCTCCTCAAACAGGGCACTCCGCCCAAGCTTTCTTT. The encoded protein is CASSAPQTGHSAQAFF.

The gene calls are TRBV6-1 and TRBJ1-2, with 9 nucleotides matching TRBD1. Germline V gene lookup returns CDR1 MNHNS and CDR2 SASEGT. V lost 3 bases to trimming and J lost 7 bases; unmatched junction nucleotides: 18. This CDR3 comprises 18 residues. The CDR3 reads CASSDPRDRVRSGLGYTF. The CDR3 DNA sequence: TGTGCCAGCAGTGATCCCCGGGACAGGGTCCGGTCGGGGCTTGGCTACACCTTC.

As DNA, the CDR3 is TGTGCCGCCTCTCCGGGACTAGAACTCTCGGATACGCAGTATTTT. Its translation: CAASPGLELSDTQYF. The chain is built from TRBV19 and TRBJ2-3; 8 bases agree with TRBD2. The CDR3 has 15 amino acids. Trimming removed 11 bases from V and 6 bases from J; junction bases left unmatched: 16. In germline, CDR1 is LNHDA, CDR2 SQIVND (reference sequence). Drawing the rest from reference TRBV19 and TRBJ2-3, the complete variable domain is DGGITQSPKYLFRKEGQNVTLSCEQNLNHDAMYWYRQDPGQGLRLIYYSQIVNDFQKGDIAEGYSVSREKKESFPLTVTSAQKNPTAFYLCAASPGLELSDTQYFGPGTRLTVL.

The gene calls are TRBV5-1 and TRBJ2-1; 8 bases map to TRBD2. The germline V gene has CDR1 SGHRS and CDR2 YFSETQ. After removal of 0 bases from V and 2 bases from J, the junction contained 7 bases not matched to a gene. CDR3 length equals 17 residues. The CDR3 region is CASSLGPAGGTYNEQFF. CDR3 coding DNA: TGCGCCAGCAGCTTGGGGCCGGCGGGGGGCACCTACAATGAGCAGTTCTTC.

This clone has only one observation. This sequence joins TRBV4-1 and TRBJ2-3, with a possible D match to TRBD2 (5 bases). The CDR3 totals 14 residues. The germline CDR1 and CDR2 sequences are MGHRA and YSYEKL. V was pared by 2 bases and J by 1 base, with 7 bases between. CDR3 residues: CASSQLRGTDTQYF. The CDR3 DNA sequence: TGCGCCAGCAGCCAATTGAGGGGCACAGATACGCAGTATTTT.

The chain combines TRBV27 with TRBJ2-7, with a tentative D call TRBD1 (6 bases). V lost 2 bases, J lost 2 bases, and 13 bases lay in between. The CDR3 is 15 residues long. Looked up from germline, CDR1 is MNHEY and CDR2 is SMNVEV (reference sequence). The CDR3 loop is CASSLSRGGPYEQYF. Written as DNA, the CDR3 is TGTGCCAGCAGTTTAAGCAGGGGTGGCCCCTACGAGCAGTACTTC.

V usage is TRBV5-1 and J usage is TRBJ2-6; 8 nucleotides line up with TRBD2. Germline V gene lookup returns CDR1 SGHRS and CDR2 YFSETQ. The CDR3 is 20 amino acids. Losses at the gene ends were 3 bases for V and 0 bases for J; bases not matched to a gene: 14. The CDR3 nucleotides are TGCGCCAGCAGCTCGACGGGGGGGTCCCGCCATCTCTCTGGGGCCAACGTCCTGACTTTC. Translated: CASSSTGGSRHLSGANVLTF.

CDR3 DNA: TGCGCCAGCAGAGCGTCAGGGGGAAACTATGGCTACACCTTC. It yields the protein CASRASGGNYGYTF. The V gene is TRBV5-1, the J gene TRBJ1-2; TRBD1 agrees at 7 bases. Germline assignment: CDR1 SGHRS and CDR2 YFSETQ. The V and J ends lost 5 bases and 2 bases, in that order; junction bases with no gene match: 6. The CDR3 loop spans 14 amino acids.

This rearrangement joins TRBV27 to TRBJ1-3; no clear D. V lost 3 bases, J lost 0 bases, and 9 bases lay in between. CDR1 is MNHEY and CDR2 is SMNVEV in the germline V gene (reference sequence). The CDR3 loop spans 15 amino acids. The CDR3 here is CASSFPFSSGNTIYF. CDR3 sequence (DNA): TGTGCCAGCAGTTTCCCCTTCAGCTCTGGAAACACCATATATTTT.

This chain joins TRBV4-1 and TRBJ1-2; TRBD1 agrees at 8 bases. The V gene's germline CDR1 is MGHRA and CDR2 YSYEKL. The trim removed 2 bases at V and 4 bases at J, leaving 6 bases unmatched. The CDR3 is made up of 15 amino acids. The CDR3 DNA follows: TGCGCCAGCAGCCAACTCAGGGGGCTTTCCTATGGCTACACCTTC. This encodes CASSQLRGLSYGYTF.

The V gene is TRBV7-2, the J gene TRBJ2-1; 8 nucleotides align to TRBD1. Per germline, CDR1 SGHTA and CDR2 FQGNSA. This CDR3 spans 15 amino acids. The ends lost 4 bases at V and 8 bases at J; junction bases unmatched: 10. The DNA of the CDR3 is TGTGCCAGCAGCTCCGACAGGGGATCGGTCTATGAGCAGTTCTTC. Translated, it gives CASSSDRGSVYEQFF.

This chain joins TRBV5-1 and TRBJ2-7, with TRBD1 identical over 8 bases. V was clipped by 4 bases and J by 6 bases; unmatched bases: 9. In germline, CDR1 is SGHRS, CDR2 YFSETQ. The CDR3 length is 14 residues. The CDR3 is CASSAYTGGREQYF. DNA of the CDR3: TGCGCCAGCAGCGCCTATACAGGGGGACGCGAGCAGTACTTC. The complete variable domain, with remaining parts taken from reference TRBV5-1 and TRBJ2-7, reads KAGVTQTPRYLIKTRGQQVTLSCSPISGHRSVSWYQQTPGQGLQFLFEYFSETQRNKGNFPGRFSGRQFSNSRSEMNVSTLELGDSALYLCASSAYTGGREQYFGPGTRLTVT.

V usage is TRBV6-2 or TRBV6-3 and J usage is TRBJ1-1; maybe TRBD1 (5 bases). Germline CDR1 MNHEY, CDR2 SVGEGT. Trimming cost V 5 bases and J 5 bases, with 15 bases left between them. This CDR3 comprises 14 residues. CDR3 region: CASSPPGVRTEAFF. The CDR3 coding sequence is TGTGCCAGCAGTCCGCCGGGGGTGCGTACTGAAGCTTTCTTT.

The V call is TRBV7-2, the J call TRBJ1-4, with a possible D match to TRBD1 (6 bases). Per the germline V gene, CDR1 is SGHTA and CDR2 is FQGNSA. The CDR3 covers 14 residues. The V and J ends lost 4 bases and 5 bases respectively, with 11 bases between them. As DNA, the CDR3 is TGTGCCAGCAGCTCGACAGGCCTCAATGAAAAACTGTTTTTT. It specifies CASSSTGLNEKLFF.